The 30 T cell receptor beta chains presented below share a single source sample, sequenced in a study of blood T cells in healthy people across ages. It was with a sample-barcoded 5' primer and a J-beta primer mix that a second PCR of about 7 to 12 cycles was run. TCRdb analysed the 5' RACE reads with MiXCR anew, one entry per CDR3 protein. The profile shows 700,000 to 800,000 distinct CDR3 sequences, 35% to 45% of them singletons. The source material was blood. The receptors derive from a woman aged 55-69 years in good health.

The chain carries TRBV28 and TRBJ1-2; possible D gene TRBD1, 6 bases. CDR3 length equals 14 residues. Per the germline V gene, CDR1 is MDHEN and CDR2 is SYDVKM. The germline V and J ends were trimmed by 5 bases and 6 bases, with 16 bases remaining between them. For the CDR3, the DNA is TGTGCCAGCAGTCGAGACAGGAGAAACCATGGCTACACCTTC. Its translation: CASSRDRRNHGYTF.

This clonotype has ten or more counts. The V and J genes are TRBV7-2 and TRBJ1-1; D might be TRBD1 (5 bases). Germline-derived CDR1 and CDR2 are SGHTA and FQGNSA. V was shortened by 4 bases and J by 0 bases, with 6 bases between the two germline ends. CDR3 length: 13 amino acids. CDR3 protein: CASSSGLNTEAFF. The CDR3 nucleotides read TGTGCCAGCAGCTCAGGGTTGAACACTGAAGCTTTCTTT.

This clonotype has at least ten counts. V gene TRBV6-2 or TRBV6-3 combines with J gene TRBJ2-1, with TRBD2 identical over 10 bases. V shed 9 bases and J 2 bases; nucleotides not matched to a gene: 4. Per the germline V gene, CDR1 is MNHEY and CDR2 is SVGEGT. The CDR3 covers 14 residues. The CDR3 is CASRAGGPYNEQFF. The DNA for the CDR3 is TGTGCCAGTAGAGCGGGAGGGCCCTACAATGAGCAGTTCTTC.

This clonotype came up a few times. The chain uses TRBV7-6 and TRBJ2-3, with TRBD2 identical over 9 bases. J gave up 4 bases and V 6 bases, and 11 bases lay outside the gene matches. CDR1 and CDR2 (germline): SGHVS, FNYEAQ. The CDR3 spans 16 residues. CDR3 coding DNA: TGTGCCAGCAGTTTCTGGGGCGGGGGGGCCGCAGATACGCAGTATTTT. Amino acids: CASSFWGGGAADTQYF.

V gene TRBV20-1 combines with J gene TRBJ1-6; TRBD1 might be the D (6 bases). The CDR3 runs 14 residues. Trimming removed 7 bases at V and 1 base at J, with 11 bases between. The V gene's germline CDR1 is DFQATT and CDR2 SNEGSKA (reference sequence). CDR3 region: CSGGAGSYNSPLHF. CDR3 nucleotide sequence: TGCAGTGGGGGGGCGGGTTCCTATAATTCACCCCTCCACTTT.

V gene TRBV28 combines with J gene TRBJ2-1; D assignment may be TRBD1 or TRBD2 (5 bases each). The CDR3 is made up of 12 amino acids. Germline V CDR1 and CDR2: MDHEN, SYDVKM. The germline V and J ends were trimmed by 10 bases and 13 bases, with 20 bases remaining between them. The chain's CDR3 is CATEGTPVGQFF. The CDR3 DNA is TGTGCCACCGAGGGGACCCCGGTTGGACAGTTCTTC.

The chain has TRBV6-2 or TRBV6-3 and TRBJ2-7, with a tentative D call TRBD2 (6 bases). This CDR3 spans 17 amino acids. The ends were cut back, 5 bases at V and 7 bases at J, with 27 bases in the middle. The germline CDR1 and CDR2 sequences are MNHEY and SVGEGT. The CDR3 protein is CASSRRANGGVLNEQYF. In DNA form, the CDR3 reads TGTGCCAGCAGTCGGCGGGCCAACGGGGGTGTTCTCAATGAGCAGTACTTC.

This clonotype was seen only once. CDR3 sequence: CSAGNEQFF. DNA for the CDR3: TGCAGCGCCGGAAATGAGCAGTTCTTC. This chain links TRBV29-1 with TRBJ2-1; D remains ambiguous. V lost 7 bases, J lost 7 bases, and 5 bases lay in between. CDR1 SQVTM and CDR2 ANQGSEA come from the germline V gene. The CDR3 consists of 9 residues.

This chain connects TRBV11-2 to TRBJ2-3; TRBD2 matches 7 bases. V dropped 6 bases and J dropped 5; count of bases not matched to a gene: 5. Germline CDR1 and CDR2: SGHAT and FQNNGV. The CDR3 runs to 13 residues. CDR3 amino acids: CASSSGWGDTQYF. CDR3 in DNA: TGTGCCAGCAGTAGCGGGTGGGGAGATACGCAGTATTTT.

This clonotype was counted between two and nine times. The rearrangement links TRBV12-3 or TRBV12-4 to TRBJ2-7; TRBD2 is a possible D gene (6 bases). The CDR3 length is 16 residues. Deletions cut 0 bases from V and 1 base from J, with 13 bases between. CDR3 residues: CASSLATGTSSYEQYF. As DNA, the CDR3 is TGTGCCAGCAGTTTAGCAACCGGGACTTCGTCCTACGAGCAGTACTTC.

The chain recombines TRBV2 with TRBJ2-1; D is undetermined. The better agreement between TRBJ2-7 and the DNA end casts doubt on the J call. The CDR3 is 15 amino acids. The germline V gene encodes CDR1 SNHLY and CDR2 FYNNEI. For the CDR3, the DNA is TGTGCCAGCAGCCAGGACGGCAGCTCCTACAATGAGCAGTACTTC. It specifies CASSQDGSSYNEQYF.

V gene TRBV20-1 combines with J gene TRBJ1-3, with D unresolved. The V end was cut by 7 bases, the J end by 9 bases, with 25 bases between. CDR3 size: 15 residues. Germline V gives CDR1 DFQATT, CDR2 SNEGSKA (reference sequence). This chain's CDR3 is CSDSKSLGVGGTIYF. The CDR3 bases are TGCAGTGATAGCAAAAGTTTGGGTGTAGGCGGCACCATATATTTT.

V is TRBV20-1 and J is TRBJ1-2; D is possibly TRBD1 (5 bases). The ends were cut back, 3 bases at V and 0 bases at J, with 8 bases in the middle. Germline values: CDR1 DFQATT, CDR2 SNEGSKA (reference sequence). The CDR3 length is 13 residues. The CDR3 protein is CSASPGTNYGYTF. The CDR3 region has the DNA TGCAGTGCTAGCCCAGGGACTAACTATGGCTACACCTTC.

The CDR3 protein is CASSQGALGNQPQHF. CDR3 bases: TGTGCCAGCTCACAGGGGGCGTTGGGCAATCAGCCCCAGCATTTT. The genes are TRBV18 and TRBJ1-5, with 7 bases fitting TRBD1. The CDR3 length is 15 residues. The germline CDR1 and CDR2 sequences are KGHSH and LQKENI. Unmatched junction bases numbered 5, after V lost 4 bases and J lost 2 bases.

At least ten counts were recorded for this clonotype. The chain links TRBV7-2 to TRBJ2-7; TRBD1 matches at 7 bases. Germline CDR1 reads SGHTA; CDR2 reads FQGNSA. The J segment lost 4 bases and the V segment lost 6 bases, leaving 9 bases of the junction unmatched. This CDR3 contains 14 residues. The CDR3 here is CASRDDREPYEQYF. As DNA, the CDR3 is TGTGCCAGCAGGGACGACAGGGAACCTTACGAGCAGTACTTC. The whole variable domain, remainder taken from reference TRBV7-2 and TRBJ2-7, is GAGVSQSPSNKVTEKGKDVELRCDPISGHTALYWYRQSLGQGLEFLIYFQGNSAPDKSGLPSDRFSAERTGGSVSTLTIQRTQQEDSAVYLCASRDDREPYEQYFGPGTRLTVT.

The chain carries TRBV10-3 and TRBJ1-5; D is perhaps TRBD1 (6 bases). V lost 3 bases and J lost 7, with 10 bases in between. Looked up from germline, CDR1 is ENHRY and CDR2 is SYGVKD. The length of the CDR3 is 13 residues. CDR3 region: CAISDGGHQPQHF. The CDR3 region has the DNA TGTGCCATCAGTGACGGGGGGCACCAGCCCCAGCATTTT.

This chain uses TRBV18 with TRBJ1-5; D not certain. The germline gives CDR1 KGHSH, CDR2 LQKENI. V was pared by 6 bases and J by 7 bases, with 10 bases between. This CDR3 has 12 residues. CDR3 nucleotide sequence: TGTGCCAGCTCTCTAAACGGGCAGCCCCAGCATTTT. This codes for CASSLNGQPQHF.

The J gene is TRBJ2-7, the V gene TRBV5-1; TRBD1 matches at 7 bases. J gave up 5 bases and V 0 bases, and 8 bases lay outside the gene matches. Germline V lookup: CDR1 SGHRS, CDR2 YFSETQ. The CDR3 runs to 15 residues. CDR3 sequence (DNA): TGCGCCAGCAGCTTGGAGGGTGACAGGGCCCACGAGCAGTACTTC. It encodes CASSLEGDRAHEQYF.

The rearrangement joins TRBV6-5 to TRBJ2-1; 10 nucleotides line up with TRBD2. With V trimmed by 5 bases and J by 4 bases, 8 bases remained unmatched. Germline lookup yields CDR1 MNHEY and CDR2 SVGAGI. CDR3 length: 16 residues. The CDR3 here is CASSRMGTSEYNEQFF. The CDR3 DNA reads TGTGCCAGCAGTCGAATGGGGACTAGCGAGTACAATGAGCAGTTCTTC.

This clonotype turned up a few times. The V and J genes are TRBV2 and TRBJ2-1; 7 bases fit TRBD1. Unmatched junction bases numbered 5, after V lost 6 bases and J lost 3 bases. This CDR3 has 14 residues. In germline, CDR1 is SNHLY, CDR2 FYNNEI. CDR3 DNA sequence: TGTGCCAGCAGGTTACAGGGGAACTACAATGAGCAGTTCTTC. It codes for CASRLQGNYNEQFF.

Many counts were recorded for this clonotype. This chain connects TRBV29-1 to TRBJ2-7, with TRBD1 matching 10 bases. The CDR3 covers 13 residues. Per the germline V gene, CDR1 is SQVTM and CDR2 is ANQGSEA. The junction had 5 bases not matched to a gene; V was cut back by 4 bases and J by 5 bases. CDR3 sequence (DNA): TGCAGCGTTGTGGGACAGGGGCCCCACGAGCAGTACTTC. As protein: CSVVGQGPHEQYF.

The chain employs TRBV4-3 and TRBJ2-7, with D perhaps being TRBD1 or TRBD2 (5 bases each). Germline CDR1 and CDR2: LGHNA and YSLEER. The ends were cut back, 3 bases at V and 0 bases at J, with 15 bases in the middle. The CDR3 runs to 16 residues. The CDR3 here is CASSQVRGRGSYEQYF. The CDR3 DNA reads TGCGCCAGCAGCCAGGTGAGGGGTCGGGGCTCCTACGAGCAGTACTTC.

The chain employs TRBV12-3 or TRBV12-4 and TRBJ2-4; D call uncertain. The better agreement between TRBJ2-5 and the DNA end casts doubt on the J call. The CDR3 is 13 amino acids. The CDR3 DNA reads as TGTGCCAGCAGTGTAGTGGGGTTAGAGACCCAGTACTTC. Encoded protein: CASSVVGLETQYF.

The V and J genes are TRBV6-2 or TRBV6-3 and TRBJ1-5; D ambiguous. In germline, CDR1 is MNHEY, CDR2 SVGEGT. V shed 0 bases and J shed 3 bases, with 6 bases lying between them. CDR3 length: 14 residues. The CDR3, as DNA: TGTGCCAGCAGTTACTCCCACGTCAATCAGCCCCAGCATTTT. Its protein is CASSYSHVNQPQHF.

This clonotype was counted a single time. The CDR3 DNA reads TGCAGTGCTAGTGAGGACAGCAATCAGCCCCAGCATTTT. Translating it yields CSASEDSNQPQHF. The chain carries TRBV20-1 and TRBJ1-5; D unresolved. This CDR3 is built from 13 residues. Germline V gene lookup returns CDR1 DFQATT and CDR2 SNEGSKA (reference sequence). V was trimmed by 3 bases and J by 1 base, leaving 7 bases between them.

In this sample, this clonotype turned up a few times. This chain connects TRBV7-3 to TRBJ1-2, with D maybe TRBD1 (5 bases). The V end lost 5 bases, the J end lost 13 bases, and 32 bases lay between the germline ends. The CDR3 contains 17 residues. CDR1 and CDR2 (germline): SGHTA, FQGTGA. CDR3 sequence: CASSDRDGPGYYGYPTF. CDR3 nucleotide sequence: TGTGCCAGCAGCGACCGGGACGGTCCGGGGTACTATGGCTACCCCACCTTC. Complete variable domain (other parts from reference TRBV7-3 and TRBJ1-2): GAGVSQTPSNKVTEKGKYVELRCDPISGHTALYWYRQSLGQGPEFLIYFQGTGAADDSGLPNDRFFAVRPEGSVSTLKIQRTERGDSAVYLCASSDRDGPGYYGYPTFGSGTRLTVV.

The chain couples TRBV16 to TRBJ1-6, with 9 bases lining up with TRBD1. The CDR3 covers 15 residues. V lost 3 bases to trimming and J lost 6 bases; unmatched junction nucleotides: 3. Germline V gives CDR1 KGHSY, CDR2 FQNENV. CDR3 region: CASSQTGGSNSPLHF. CDR3 nucleotides: TGTGCCAGCAGCCAGACAGGGGGTTCTAATTCACCCCTCCACTTT.

The chain is built from TRBV10-3 and TRBJ1-4, with 7 bases fitting TRBD1. CDR3 length: 15 residues. Germline CDR1 ENHRY, CDR2 SYGVKD. V gave up 1 base and J gave up 7 bases; unmatched junction bases: 6. CDR3 DNA sequence: TGTGCCATCAGTGAGTACGACAGGGCTTCTGAAAAACTGTTTTTT. Translating it yields CAISEYDRASEKLFF.

This rearrangement joins TRBV6-6 to TRBJ2-7; 10 bases agree with TRBD1. This CDR3 is 17 amino acids long. V lost 4 bases to trimming and J lost 0 bases; unmatched junction nucleotides: 9. Looked up from germline, CDR1 is MNHNY and CDR2 is SVGAGI (reference sequence). The CDR3 region has the DNA TGTGCCAGCAGTTCACCTACCCGGACAGGGGGCTCCTACGAGCAGTACTTC. It codes for CASSSPTRTGGSYEQYF.

The genes are TRBV28 and TRBJ1-5, with 10 bases matching TRBD1. Germline CDR1 MDHEN, CDR2 SYDVKM. V shed 4 bases, J shed 1 base, and the junction held 4 bases outside the gene matches. The CDR3 extends over 16 amino acids. CDR3: CASSSGQGVSNQPQHF. The CDR3 region has the DNA TGTGCCAGCAGTTCCGGACAGGGGGTCAGCAATCAGCCCCAGCATTTT.